This T cell receptor (beta chain) was sequenced for a study of regulatory T cells in long-lasting Graves disease. The CDR3 length is 15 residues. Germline values: CDR1 SGHRS, CDR2 YFSETQ. Trimming cost V 7 bases and J 0 bases, with 14 bases left between them. The TCR beta library used iRepertoire HTBI primers with Arm-PCR amplification of CDR3. Using its own MiXCR run on the multiplex PCR reads, TCRdb lists one record per CDR3 protein. The sample gives 580,000 or so distinct CDR3 sequences, 15% to 20% of which show up once; 12% is in the top ten. Study conclusions and caveats: Patients with persistent disease shared fewer than 3,500 public clonotypes, outpacing the 966 shared by new patients.

The table lists this clonotype with a few counts. The antigen remains unidentified. As for time point: newly diagnosed GD, antithyroid drugs for less than 3 months. PBMCs were the source of the RNA used for TCR sequencing. Graves' disease diagnoses followed American Thyroid Association guidelines. These data are also associated with another study on T cells in Graves' hyperthyroidism and ophthalmopathy. Per that paper: Stable hyperthyroidism: no ophthalmopathy progression over 18 months of follow-up.

This specimen consisted of peripheral blood mononuclear cells (PBMCs), obtained at new diagnosis, from a patient treated with antithyroid drugs. This TCR was recovered from a man aged 18 to 30 with Graves disease. The chain links TRBV5-1 to TRBJ2-1; TRBD2 might be the D (6 bases). The CDR3 DNA follows: TGCGCCAGCTCCCAAGCGGGCTTCTCCTACAATGAGCAGTTCTTC. Amino acid sequence: CASSQAGFSYNEQFF.